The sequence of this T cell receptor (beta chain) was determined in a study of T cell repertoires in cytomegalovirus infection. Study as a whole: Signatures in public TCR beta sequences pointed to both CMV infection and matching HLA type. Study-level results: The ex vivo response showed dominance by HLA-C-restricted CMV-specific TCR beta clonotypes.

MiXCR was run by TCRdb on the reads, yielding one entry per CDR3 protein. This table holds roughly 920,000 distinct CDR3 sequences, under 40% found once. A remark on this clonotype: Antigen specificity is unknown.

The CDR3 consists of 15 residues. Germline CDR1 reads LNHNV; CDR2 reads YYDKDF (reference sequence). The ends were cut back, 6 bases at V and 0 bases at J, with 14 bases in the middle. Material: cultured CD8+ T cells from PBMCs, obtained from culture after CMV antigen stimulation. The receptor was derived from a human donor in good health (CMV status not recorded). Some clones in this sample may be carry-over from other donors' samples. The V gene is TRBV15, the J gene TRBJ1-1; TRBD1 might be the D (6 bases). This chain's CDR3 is CATRIRDTLNTEAFF. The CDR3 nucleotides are TGTGCCACCAGGATCCGGGACACCCTGAACACTGAAGCTTTCTTT.